Presented here are 27 T cell receptor beta chains from one specimen sequenced in a study of T cell responses to AZD1222 COVID-19 vaccine. Only in-frame clones appear in the TCRdb table, and some are missing; sequencing was by immunoSEQ multiplex PCR. The sample has approximately 140,000 clones, approximately 88% seen once; the top ten hold around 16%. The source was peripheral blood, collected on day 0 of AZD1222 vaccination. The receptor source for this set is an adult in good health.

The chain has TRBV24-1 and TRBJ1-2, with TRBD1 matching over 7 bases. Germline V CDR1 and CDR2: KGHDR, SFDVKD. Unmatched junction bases numbered 9, after V lost 4 bases and J lost 8 bases. This CDR3 is built from 14 residues. Written as DNA, the CDR3 is TGTGCCACCAGTGAGCGACAGGGTCTGAAAGGCTACACCTTC. Protein product: CATSERQGLKGYTF.

The chain couples TRBV5-1 to TRBJ2-1; D not resolved. CDR3 length: 11 amino acids. V gave up 1 base and J gave up 6 bases, with 2 bases separating them. Per the germline V gene, CDR1 is SGHRS and CDR2 is YFSETQ. CDR3 in DNA: TGCGCCAGCAGCTTGACCAATGAGCAGTTCTTC. Translating gives CASSLTNEQFF.

This chain joins TRBV7-8 and TRBJ1-1; the D gene is possibly TRBD1 (5 bases). The CDR3 consists of 14 residues. Germline CDR1 is SGHVS and CDR2 is FQNEAQ. Trimming removed 2 bases at V and 8 bases at J, with 15 bases between. CDR3 sequence (DNA): TGTGCCAGCAGCTTACGAGGAGGGGTAGGGGAAGCTTTCTTT. It codes for CASSLRGGVGEAFF.

The genes are TRBV15 and TRBJ2-5, with D possibly being TRBD1 or TRBD2 (5 bases each). CDR1 is LNHNV, CDR2 YYDKDF, per germline (reference sequence). The V end lost 0 bases, the J end lost 4 bases, and 9 bases lay between the germline ends. This CDR3 spans 14 amino acids. The CDR3 DNA is TGTGCCACCAGCAGAGATACGGGGCTAGAGACCCAGTACTTC. Protein: CATSRDTGLETQYF.

There are a few counts of this clone. The V gene is TRBV4-2, the J gene TRBJ2-3; TRBD2 matches at 11 bases. V shed 0 bases, J shed 6 bases, and the junction held 5 bases outside the gene matches. Germline V lookup: CDR1 LGHNA, CDR2 YNFKEQ. This CDR3 contains 16 residues. CDR3 DNA sequence: TGTGCCAGCAGCCAAGATTTAGCGGGGGGGCCGGATACGCAGTATTTT. Its translation: CASSQDLAGGPDTQYF.

V is TRBV3-1 (or the pseudogene TRBV3-2) and J is TRBJ1-1; weak D call: TRBD1 (5 bases). V lost 4 bases and J lost 0, with 18 bases in between. The germline V gene encodes CDR1 LGHDT and CDR2 YNNKEL (reference sequence). The CDR3 runs to 17 residues. DNA for the CDR3: TGTGCCAGCAGCCCGTCAAGGGACGGTCCCATGAACACTGAAGCTTTCTTT. It translates to CASSPSRDGPMNTEAFF.

The rearrangement links TRBV3-1 (or the pseudogene TRBV3-2) to TRBJ1-2; no clear D. The CDR3 totals 14 residues. Deletions cut 0 bases from V and 4 bases from J, with 9 bases between. The V gene's germline CDR1 is LGHDT and CDR2 YNNKEL (reference sequence). CDR3: CASSQEPRLYGYTF. The CDR3 nucleotides read TGTGCCAGCAGCCAAGAGCCCAGGCTCTATGGCTACACCTTC.

A single count supports this clone. The chain employs TRBV12-2 and TRBJ2-1; the table calls TRBD2, which could not be checked here. TRBV12-2 constitutes a pseudogene. The CDR3 contains 21 residues. DNA of the CDR3: TGTGCAAGTCGCTTAGTTTGCTGGCTAGCGGGGGGACCTCCCCACTATTGGGAGCAGTTCTTC. Its protein product is CASRLVCWLAGGPPHYWEQFF.

Regarding this clone: The same CDR3 arises from other DNA sequences in this sample as well. The chain combines TRBV7-2 with TRBJ1-3, with D unclear. The CDR3 spans 14 residues. V lost 1 base and J 0 bases, leaving 4 bases between the germline ends. CDR1 and CDR2 (germline): SGHTA, FQGNSA. In DNA, the CDR3 is TGTGCCAGCAGCTTAGGTTCCTCTGGAAACACCATATATTTT. Residues: CASSLGSSGNTIYF.

The chain is built from TRBV6-1 and TRBJ1-2, with unresolved D. The CDR3 is 11 amino acids. V was clipped by 6 bases and J by 7 bases, with 9 bases between them. Per germline, CDR1 MNHNS and CDR2 SASEGT. The CDR3 loop is CASRGRIGYTF. DNA of the CDR3: TGTGCCAGCAGAGGACGGATTGGCTACACCTTC.

The V and J genes are TRBV6-2 or TRBV6-3 and TRBJ2-7, with D perhaps given as TRBD1 or TRBD2 (5 bases each). The CDR3 has 14 residues. V was cut by 5 bases and J by 2 bases, with 13 bases left in between. Germline CDR1 and CDR2: MNHEY and SVGEGT. CDR3 sequence reads: CASSLEGFTYEQYF. CDR3 coding DNA: TGTGCCAGCAGTCTCGAGGGGTTCACCTACGAGCAGTACTTC.

The CDR3 coding sequence is TGTGCCAGCAGCTTAGGAAGCCCCCGACAGGGGTACTATGGCTACACCTTC. As protein: CASSLGSPRQGYYGYTF. V gene TRBV7-2 combines with J gene TRBJ1-2, with 8 positions matching TRBD1. After removal of 1 base from V and 3 bases from J, the junction contained 10 bases not matched to a gene. The CDR3 spans 17 residues. Germline V gene data show CDR1 as SGHTA and CDR2 as FQGNSA.

J is TRBJ2-1 and V is TRBV24-1; 7 nucleotides line up with TRBD1. The CDR3 spans 14 residues. Trimming at V came to 4 bases and at J to 10 bases, leaving 9 bases not matched to a gene. CDR1 is KGHDR, CDR2 SFDVKD, per germline. CDR3 residues: CATSDPRQGGEQFF. Here the CDR3 DNA reads TGTGCCACCAGTGACCCCCGACAGGGTGGCGAGCAGTTCTTC.

J is TRBJ2-3 and V is TRBV20-1, with unresolved D. This CDR3 spans 11 amino acids. Trimming shortened V by 6 bases and J by 4 bases, and 8 bases separated the two germline ends. Germline loops: CDR1 DFQATT, CDR2 SNEGSKA (reference sequence). The chain's CDR3 is CSAPRSDTQYF. DNA of the CDR3: TGCAGTGCCCCCAGATCAGATACGCAGTATTTT.

The chain couples TRBV3-1 (or the pseudogene TRBV3-2) to TRBJ1-1, with TRBD1 identical over 8 bases. Germline V CDR1 and CDR2: LGHDT, YNNKEL (reference sequence). The CDR3 is made up of 12 amino acids. J lost 8 bases, V lost 1 base, and 0 bases had no gene match. Here the CDR3 DNA reads TGTGCCAGCAGCCAAGGGGACAGGGAAGCTTTCTTT. Translation gives CASSQGDREAFF.

The rearrangement uses TRBV28 and TRBJ1-2, with D tentatively TRBD1 (5 bases). V lost 4 bases and J 0 bases, leaving 12 bases between the germline ends. The CDR3 loop spans 15 amino acids. Germline assignment: CDR1 MDHEN and CDR2 SYDVKM. CDR3 residues: CASSSEDTANYGYTF. CDR3 nucleotide sequence: TGTGCCAGCAGTTCCGAGGACACAGCTAACTATGGCTACACCTTC.

V is TRBV7-3 and J is TRBJ2-1; 9 nucleotides line up with TRBD2. CDR3 length equals 15 residues. Germline V CDR1 and CDR2: SGHTA, FQGTGA. V lost 6 bases and J lost 5; bases outside the gene matches: 8. The CDR3 nucleotides are TGTGCCAGCAGTCGCCTGACTAGCGGAGACAATGAGCAGTTCTTC. Translating gives CASSRLTSGDNEQFF.

V gene TRBV9 combines with J gene TRBJ2-2, with D possibly TRBD2 on 5 matching bases. Trimming stripped 6 bases from V and 2 bases from J, with 14 bases between. This CDR3 has 15 amino acids. The V gene's germline CDR1 is SGDLS and CDR2 YYNGEE. CDR3 sequence reads: CASTTIRENTGELFF. For the CDR3, the DNA is TGTGCCAGCACCACGATCCGGGAAAACACCGGGGAGCTGTTTTTT.

A note on this clone: Distinct nucleotide sequences in the sample also encode this CDR3. The J gene is TRBJ1-5, the V gene TRBV7-2; TRBD1 is a possible D gene (6 bases). This CDR3 is 14 amino acids long. Germline V lookup: CDR1 SGHTA, CDR2 FQGNSA. The V end lost 5 bases, the J end lost 1 base, and 9 bases lay between the germline ends. CDR3 in DNA: TGTGCCAGCAGCCCGGACAGCAGCAATCAGCCCCAGCATTTT. The encoded protein is CASSPDSSNQPQHF.

This sequence joins TRBV19 and TRBJ2-4; D possibly corresponds to TRBD1 (6 bases). The germline V gene has CDR1 LNHDA and CDR2 SQIVND (reference sequence). The CDR3 has 15 amino acids. With 6 bases removed from V and 0 bases from J, the gap between germline ends came to 12 bases. As DNA, the CDR3 is TGTGCCAGTAGATTCAGGGGCCTAGCCAAAAACATTCAGTACTTC. It yields the protein CASRFRGLAKNIQYF.

The V and J genes are TRBV4-1 and TRBJ2-1; D is undetermined. Germline V gives CDR1 MGHRA, CDR2 YSYEKL. The CDR3 runs to 15 residues. The ends were cut back, 0 bases at V and 8 bases at J, with 14 bases in the middle. The CDR3 loop reads CASSQDNVAGDEQFF. The CDR3 DNA sequence: TGCGCCAGCAGCCAAGATAATGTGGCTGGCGATGAGCAGTTCTTC.

This chain uses TRBV3-1 (or the pseudogene TRBV3-2) with TRBJ2-7; 8 nucleotides line up with TRBD2. This CDR3 is 14 amino acids long. Losses at the gene ends were 4 bases for V and 4 bases for J; bases not matched to a gene: 6. Germline loops: CDR1 LGHDT, CDR2 YNNKEL (reference sequence). Written as DNA, the CDR3 is TGTGCCAGCAGCCGTCGGGGGGGGCAATACGAGCAGTACTTC. Protein sequence: CASSRRGGQYEQYF.

This clone was recorded once. V usage is TRBV2 and J usage is TRBJ1-6; D gene uncertain. The length of the CDR3 is 15 residues. Trimming shortened V by 3 bases and J by 1 base, and 7 bases separated the two germline ends. Germline V gene sequence: CDR1 SNHLY, CDR2 FYNNEI. The CDR3 spells CASSELGSYNSPLHF. The CDR3 coding sequence is TGTGCCAGCAGTGAGTTGGGTTCCTATAATTCACCCCTCCACTTT.

The chain uses TRBV24-1 and TRBJ1-5, with D perhaps TRBD1 (5 bases). This CDR3 is built from 12 residues. V was clipped by 5 bases and J by 4 bases, with 5 bases between them. In germline, CDR1 is KGHDR, CDR2 SFDVKD. CDR3 residues: CATSGGNQPQHF. The CDR3 DNA sequence: TGTGCCACCAGTGGGGGGAATCAGCCCCAGCATTTT.

The chain links TRBV13 to TRBJ2-1; a weak D match, TRBD1 (6 bases). V was shortened by 5 bases and J by 2 bases, with 13 bases between the two germline ends. Germline CDR1 PRHDT, CDR2 FYEKMQ (reference sequence). The CDR3 runs 15 residues. The CDR3 region is CASSPRGYTYNEQFF. The DNA for the CDR3 is TGTGCCAGCAGCCCAAGGGGGTACACCTACAATGAGCAGTTCTTC.

This chain connects TRBV10-1 to TRBJ2-3; 13 bases align to TRBD2. This CDR3 has 16 residues. CDR1 WNHNN and CDR2 SYGVQD come from the germline V gene (reference sequence). Trimming cost V 7 bases and J 6 bases; bases outside gene matches: 10. Written as DNA, the CDR3 is TGCGCCAGCATCCCGCCACTAGCGGGGGGGCGGGATACGCAGTATTTT. Residues: CASIPPLAGGRDTQYF.

As concerns this clone: Other DNA sequences in this specimen translate into the identical CDR3. V and J are TRBV5-6 and TRBJ1-2, with 7 bases matching TRBD1. The CDR3 loop spans 14 amino acids. Losses at the gene ends were 1 base for V and 4 bases for J; bases not matched to a gene: 4. CDR1 and CDR2 (germline): SGHDT, YYEEEE. CDR3 protein: CASSLPGQSYGYTF. The CDR3 DNA follows: TGTGCCAGCAGCTTGCCGGGACAGTCCTATGGCTACACCTTC.